The rows below give T cell receptor beta chains drawn from one sample of a study of shared clonotypes between healthy human individuals. Data came from immunoSEQ multiplex PCR; TCRdb stores just in-frame clones and leaves some out. The sample lists nearly 1 million clones; around three quarters were seen once. Input material: memory CD4+ T cells sorted from blood. All receptors derive from a young man in good health. Each CDR3 is given with its conserved first and last residue. A D gene is named only where the DNA matches it firmly. Only some rows state a clone size, as once, few, many or a class for expanded clones.

>.|TRBV5-6|.|TRBJ1-2
TGTGCCAGCAGCATATACAGGTTTAACTATGGCTACACCTTC
CASSIYRFNYGYTF
>.|TRBV5-4|.|TRBJ2-7
TGTGCCAGCAGCTTGGACGGGACACCCTACGAGCAGTACTTC
CASSLDGTPYEQYF
>TRBD2|TRBV18|.|TRBJ2-3
TGTGCCAGCTCACCAATCACCCAGAGCGGGGGGATGAACACAGATACGCAGTATTTT
CASSPITQSGGMNTDTQYF
>.|TRBV4-1|few|TRBJ2-7
TGCGCCAGCAGCCAAGATGGGGGCGGTATAACCTACGAGCAGTACTTC
CASSQDGGGITYEQYF
>.|TRBV11-2|.|TRBJ2-7
TGTGCCAGCAGCTTAGGCAGTTTCCCGAGATGGGACGAGCAGTACTTC
CASSLGSFPRWDEQYF
>.|TRBV6-1|.|TRBJ2-7
TGTGCCAGCAGAGGCCTGGCCCGCTACGAGCAGTACTTC
CASRGLARYEQYF
>.|TRBV9|.|TRBJ1-1
TGTGCCAGCAGCGTAACAGGCATGAACACTGAAGCTTTCTTT
CASSVTGMNTEAFF
>TRBD1|TRBV4-1|.|TRBJ1-2
TGCGCCAGCAGCCAAGAAGTTACAGGGGCGAGATATGGCTACACCTTC
CASSQEVTGARYGYTF
>TRBD2|TRBV19|.|TRBJ2-5
TGTGCCAGTAGTATAGGACTAGCGGGGGCCCAAGAGACCCAGTACTTC
CASSIGLAGAQETQYF
>.|TRBV7-9|.|TRBJ2-2
TGTGCCAGCAGCCCTGACTGGATGGGGACCGGGGAGCTGCTTTTT
CASSPDWMGTGELLF
>TRBD2|TRBV18|.|TRBJ2-7
TGTGCCAGCTCACCACAGGGACTAGCGGGAGTTGTGTTCGAGCAGTACTTC
CASSPQGLAGVVFEQYF
>.|TRBV4-1|.|TRBJ2-3
TGCGCCAGCAGCCCCCAACTAGCAGATACGCAGTATTTT
CASSPQLADTQYF
>.|TRBV5-4|.|TRBJ1-2
TGTGCCAGCAGCTTGGGGGCCGAACACTATGGCTACACCTTC
CASSLGAEHYGYTF
>.|TRBV30|.|TRBJ2-6
TGTGCCTGGAGTGTGGCGGGGACCGTCTCTGGGGCCAACGTCCTGACTTTC
CAWSVAGTVSGANVLTF
>.|TRBV28|.|TRBJ1-5
TGTGCCAGCAGTACGGGGGGGTATAGCAATCAGCCCCAGCATTTT
CASSTGGYSNQPQHF
>TRBD2|TRBV28|.|TRBJ2-1
TGTGCCAGCAGCCCATTGGGTATGGCGGGGGAGGGTGAGCAGTTCTTC
CASSPLGMAGEGEQFF
>TRBD1|TRBV11-3|.|TRBJ2-7
TGTGCCAGCAGCCACAGGGGATCCGAGCAGTACTTC
CASSHRGSEQYF
>.|TRBV30|.|TRBJ1-1
TGTGCCTCCACAAACCGAGGGGGAATCACTGAAGCTTTCTTT
CASTNRGGITEAFF
>.|TRBV7-2|.|TRBJ2-5
TGTGCCAGCAGCTTAGCGAGTAGCGGCCAAGAGACCCAGTACTTC
CASSLASSGQETQYF
>.|TRBV18|once|TRBJ1-3
TGTGCCAGCTCACCACTTGGTAACAGCCCCTCTGGAAACACCATATATTTT
CASSPLGNSPSGNTIYF
>.|TRBV18|.|TRBJ2-5
TGTGCCAGCTCACCAGAGTTCGGGGAGACCCAGTACTTC
CASSPEFGETQYF
>TRBD2|TRBV6-1|.|TRBJ2-1
TGTGCCAGCACTTCTAGCGGGGGGCAGTACAATGAGCAGTTCTTC
CASTSSGGQYNEQFF
>TRBD2|TRBV4-1|few|TRBJ2-1
TGCGCCAGCAGCCGAAGAACCAGCGGGGACTTCAGCTCCTACAATGAGCAGTTCTTC
CASSRRTSGDFSSYNEQFF
>.|TRBV5-1|.|TRBJ2-3
TGCGCCAGCAGCTTGGCTGCGAGCACAGATACGCAGTATTTT
CASSLAASTDTQYF
>.|TRBV18|few|TRBJ1-3
TGTGCCAGCTCATTCACGCCGACGGACTCTGGAAACACCATATATTTT
CASSFTPTDSGNTIYF
>TRBD1|TRBV10-1|.|TRBJ2-7
TGCGCCAGCAGTGATATCCGGGACAGGGGTGGAGAGCAGTACTTC
CASSDIRDRGGEQYF
>TRBD2|TRBV5-4|.|TRBJ2-7
TGTGCCAGCAGCCCTACCCTAGCGGGGGTTAAGGAGCAGTACTTC
CASSPTLAGVKEQYF
>TRBD1|TRBV2|.|TRBJ1-2
TGTGCCAGCAGTACCCAGGGGGGACGGAACGGGAACTATGGCTACACCTTC
CASSTQGGRNGNYGYTF
>TRBD1|TRBV19|.|TRBJ2-1
TGTGCCAGTAGTATAGTTCAGGGGGCTATGAGGGAGCAGTTCTTC
CASSIVQGAMREQFF
>.|TRBV11-1|.|TRBJ1-1
TGTGCCAGCAGCTTAATGGGCCAGGCTAACACTGAAGCTTTCTTT
CASSLMGQANTEAFF
>TRBD1|TRBV7-9|.|TRBJ1-4
TGTGCCAGCAGCTCATCGGGACAGGGTTTGGAAAAACTGTTTTTT
CASSSSGQGLEKLFF
>TRBD1|TRBV5-6|.|TRBJ2-7
TGTGCCAGCAGCCTGGACAGGCCGGCGAGCGAGCAGTACTTC
CASSLDRPASEQYF
>TRBD1|TRBV5-4|.|TRBJ1-1
TGTGCCAGCAGCTGGGACAGGGTCAACACTGAAGCTTTCTTT
CASSWDRVNTEAFF
>.|TRBV30|.|TRBJ1-6
TGTGCCTGGAGTGAGAGGGGAATTTCACCCCTCCACTTT
CAWSERGISPLHF
>.|TRBV11-2|.|TRBJ1-6
TGTGCCAGCAGCTTAGGGACGGTTAATAATTCACCCCTCCACTTT
CASSLGTVNNSPLHF
>.|TRBV2|.|TRBJ1-1
TGTGCCAGCAGTGCGGAGTCAGCCGGGAACACTGAAGCTTTCTTT
CASSAESAGNTEAFF
>.|TRBV30|.|TRBJ1-4
TGTGCCTGGGCGAGGGCGGACCTAACTAATGAAAAACTGTTTTTT
CAWARADLTNEKLFF
>TRBD1|TRBV5-6|.|TRBJ2-7
TGTGCCAGCACCATGACAGGGAATCTCTACGAGCAGTACTTC
CASTMTGNLYEQYF
>.|TRBV29-1|.|TRBJ1-2
TGCAGCGTTGTCCCCTGGGACTATGGCTACACCTTC
CSVVPWDYGYTF
>.|TRBV19|.|TRBJ2-5
TGTGCCAGTAGTAGATCGGGACGTCAAGAGACCCAGTACTTC
CASSRSGRQETQYF
>TRBD2|TRBV5-4|many|TRBJ2-3
TGTGCCAGCAGCCCGCCCGGGACTAACCCCACAGATACGCAGTATTTT
CASSPPGTNPTDTQYF
>.|TRBV15|.|TRBJ1-2
TGTGCCACCAGCAGAAGCGGCGGTAACTATGGCTACACCTTC
CATSRSGGNYGYTF
>.|TRBV7-9|.|TRBJ2-6
TGTGCCAGCAGCTTCGCCAGGGGATCCGGGGCCAACGTCCTGACTTTC
CASSFARGSGANVLTF
>.|TRBV5-6|once|TRBJ1-2
TGTGCCAGCAACCAGGGTGGGCCATACTATGGCTACACCTTC
CASNQGGPYYGYTF
>.|TRBV30|.|TRBJ2-1
TGTGCCTGGAGCCCCCGGCAGGCTGAGCAGTTCTTC
CAWSPRQAEQFF
>.|TRBV9|.|TRBJ2-2
TGTGCCAGCAGCGTCTCCGTGGGTTACACCGGGGAGCTGTTTTTT
CASSVSVGYTGELFF